This T cell receptor beta chain was profiled in a study of blood T cell repertoires in COVID-19. TCRdb's copy holds only in-frame clones and misses some; the assay was immunoSEQ multiplex PCR. The sample shows some 110,000 clones, roughly 77% of them seen only once. Germline values: CDR1 LNHDA, CDR2 SQIVND (reference sequence). The CDR3 consists of 16 residues. Trimming shortened V by 5 bases and J by 3 bases, and 17 bases separated the two germline ends. This chain joins TRBV19 and TRBJ1-3; perhaps TRBD1 as D (5 bases). The sample consisted of peripheral blood. The receptor comes from a man aged 55 to 70 with active or convalescent COVID-19. CDR3 loop: CASSPATTALGNTIYF. The CDR3 DNA reads as TGTGCCAGTAGTCCGGCCACGACAGCGCTTGGAAACACCATATATTTT. Full variable domain (outside the CDR3, taken from reference TRBV19 and TRBJ1-3): DGGITQSPKYLFRKEGQNVTLSCEQNLNHDAMYWYRQDPGQGLRLIYYSQIVNDFQKGDIAEGYSVSREKKESFPLTVTSAQKNPTAFYLCASSPATTALGNTIYFGEGSWLTVV.